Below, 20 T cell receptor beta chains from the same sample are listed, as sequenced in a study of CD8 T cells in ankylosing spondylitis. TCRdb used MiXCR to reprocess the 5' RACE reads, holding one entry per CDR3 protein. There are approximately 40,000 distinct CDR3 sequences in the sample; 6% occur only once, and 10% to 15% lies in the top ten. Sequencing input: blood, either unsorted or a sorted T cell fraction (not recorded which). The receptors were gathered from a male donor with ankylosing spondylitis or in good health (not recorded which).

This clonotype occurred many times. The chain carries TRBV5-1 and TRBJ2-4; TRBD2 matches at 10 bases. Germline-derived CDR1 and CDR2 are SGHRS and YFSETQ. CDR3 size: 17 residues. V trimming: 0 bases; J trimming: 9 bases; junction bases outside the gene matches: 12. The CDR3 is CASSLDISGGPFSIQYF. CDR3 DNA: TGCGCCAGCAGCTTGGATATTAGCGGGGGGCCCTTTAGCATTCAGTACTTC.

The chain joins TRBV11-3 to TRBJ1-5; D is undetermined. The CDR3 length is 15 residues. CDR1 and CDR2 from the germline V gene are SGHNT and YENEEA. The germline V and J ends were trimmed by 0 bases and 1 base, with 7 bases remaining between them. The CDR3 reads CASSLDSRSNQPQHF. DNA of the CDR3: TGTGCCAGCAGCTTAGACTCGAGAAGCAATCAGCCCCAGCATTTT.

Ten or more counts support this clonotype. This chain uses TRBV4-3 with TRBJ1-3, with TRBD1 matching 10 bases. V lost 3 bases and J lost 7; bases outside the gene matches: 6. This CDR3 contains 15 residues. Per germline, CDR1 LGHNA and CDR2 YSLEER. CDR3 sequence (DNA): TGCGCCAGCAGCCATGACCCGGGACAGGGGAACACCATATATTTT. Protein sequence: CASSHDPGQGNTIYF.

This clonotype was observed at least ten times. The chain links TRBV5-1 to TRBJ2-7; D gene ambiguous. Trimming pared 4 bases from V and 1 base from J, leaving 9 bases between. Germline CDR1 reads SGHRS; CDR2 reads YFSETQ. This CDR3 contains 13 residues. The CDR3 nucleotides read TGCGCCAGCAGCATGGCCGGGTCCTACGAGCAGTACTTC. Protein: CASSMAGSYEQYF.

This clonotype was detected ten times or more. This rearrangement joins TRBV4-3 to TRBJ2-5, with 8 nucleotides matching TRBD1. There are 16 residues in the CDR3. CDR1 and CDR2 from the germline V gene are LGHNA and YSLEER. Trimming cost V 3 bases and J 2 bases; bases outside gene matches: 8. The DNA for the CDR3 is TGCGCCAGCAGCCATGATGGACAGGGTGGGCAAGAGACCCAGTACTTC. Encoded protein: CASSHDGQGGQETQYF.

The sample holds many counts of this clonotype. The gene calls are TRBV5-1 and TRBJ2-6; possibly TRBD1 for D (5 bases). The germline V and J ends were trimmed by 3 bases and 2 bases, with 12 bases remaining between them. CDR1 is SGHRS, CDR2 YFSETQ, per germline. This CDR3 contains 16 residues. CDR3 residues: CASSSQGVTGANVLTF. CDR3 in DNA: TGCGCCAGCAGCTCTCAAGGGGTGACTGGGGCCAACGTCCTGACTTTC.

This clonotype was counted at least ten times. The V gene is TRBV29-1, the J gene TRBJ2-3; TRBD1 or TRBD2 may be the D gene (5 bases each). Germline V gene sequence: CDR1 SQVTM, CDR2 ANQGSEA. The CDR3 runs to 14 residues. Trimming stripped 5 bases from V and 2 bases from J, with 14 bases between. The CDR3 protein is CSVLPSGATDTQYF. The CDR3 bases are TGCAGCGTTCTGCCCTCCGGGGCCACAGATACGCAGTATTTT.

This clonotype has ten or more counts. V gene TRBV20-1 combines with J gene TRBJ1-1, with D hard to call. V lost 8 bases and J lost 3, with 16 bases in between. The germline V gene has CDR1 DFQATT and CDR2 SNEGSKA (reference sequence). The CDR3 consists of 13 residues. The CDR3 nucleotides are TGCAGTTTAAACTTTAGGGAGGACACTGAAGCTTTCTTT. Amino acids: CSLNFREDTEAFF.

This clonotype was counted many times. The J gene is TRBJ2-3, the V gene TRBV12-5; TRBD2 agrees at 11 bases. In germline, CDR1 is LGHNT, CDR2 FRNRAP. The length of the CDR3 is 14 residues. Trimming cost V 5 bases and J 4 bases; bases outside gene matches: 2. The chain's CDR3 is CASGTSGSADTQYF. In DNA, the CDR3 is TGTGCTAGTGGTACTAGCGGGAGTGCAGATACGCAGTATTTT.

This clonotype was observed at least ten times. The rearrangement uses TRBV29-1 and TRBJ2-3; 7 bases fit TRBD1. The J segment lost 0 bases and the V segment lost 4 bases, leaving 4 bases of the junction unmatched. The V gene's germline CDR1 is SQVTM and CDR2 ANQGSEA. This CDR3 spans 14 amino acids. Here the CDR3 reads CSVAGDRSTDTQYF. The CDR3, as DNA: TGCAGCGTTGCTGGGGACAGAAGCACAGATACGCAGTATTTT.

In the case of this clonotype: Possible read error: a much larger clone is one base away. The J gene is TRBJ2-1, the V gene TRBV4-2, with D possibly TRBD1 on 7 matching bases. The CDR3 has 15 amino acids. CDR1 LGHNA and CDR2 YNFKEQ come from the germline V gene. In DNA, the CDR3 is TGTGCCGGCAGCCAAGATGCCCCCCAGGGGGGTGAGCAGTTCTTC. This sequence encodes CAGSQDAPQGGEQFF.

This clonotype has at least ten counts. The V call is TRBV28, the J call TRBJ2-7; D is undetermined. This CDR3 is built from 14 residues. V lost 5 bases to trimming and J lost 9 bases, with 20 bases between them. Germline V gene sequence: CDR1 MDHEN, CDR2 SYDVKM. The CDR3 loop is CASSEVRRPTVQYF. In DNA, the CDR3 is TGTGCCAGCAGTGAGGTGCGGAGACCTACGGTGCAGTACTTC.

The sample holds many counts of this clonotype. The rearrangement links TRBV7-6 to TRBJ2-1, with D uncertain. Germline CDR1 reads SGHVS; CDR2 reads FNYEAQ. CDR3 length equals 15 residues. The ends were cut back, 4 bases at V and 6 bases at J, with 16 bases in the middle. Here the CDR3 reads CASSSRFKRPNEQFF. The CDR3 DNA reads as TGTGCCAGCAGCTCGCGGTTCAAGCGTCCCAATGAGCAGTTCTTC.

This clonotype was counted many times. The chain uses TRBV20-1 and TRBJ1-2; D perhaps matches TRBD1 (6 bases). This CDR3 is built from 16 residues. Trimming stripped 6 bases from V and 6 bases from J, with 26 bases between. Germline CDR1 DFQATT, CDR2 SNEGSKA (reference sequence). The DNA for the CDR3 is TGCAGTGCATACTCCCGGGACTCAGGGGAATGGGATGGCTACACCTTC. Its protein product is CSAYSRDSGEWDGYTF.

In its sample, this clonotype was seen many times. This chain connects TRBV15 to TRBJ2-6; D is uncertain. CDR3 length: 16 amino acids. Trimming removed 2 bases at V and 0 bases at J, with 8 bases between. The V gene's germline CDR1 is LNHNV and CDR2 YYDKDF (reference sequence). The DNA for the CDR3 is TGTGCCACCAGCAGATACGCGGACTCTGGGGCCAACGTCCTGACTTTC. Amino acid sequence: CATSRYADSGANVLTF.

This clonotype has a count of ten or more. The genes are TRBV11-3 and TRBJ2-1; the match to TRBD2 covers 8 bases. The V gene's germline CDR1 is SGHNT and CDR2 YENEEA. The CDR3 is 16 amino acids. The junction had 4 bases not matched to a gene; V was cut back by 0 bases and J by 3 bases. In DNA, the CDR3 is TGTGCCAGCAGCTTAGAGGGCAGCGGGAGCTACAATGAGCAGTTCTTC. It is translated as CASSLEGSGSYNEQFF.

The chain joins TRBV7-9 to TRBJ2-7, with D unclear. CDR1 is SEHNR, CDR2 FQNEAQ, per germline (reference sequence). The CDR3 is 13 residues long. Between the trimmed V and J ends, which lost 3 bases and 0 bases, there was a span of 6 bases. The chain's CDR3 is CASSFYRSYEQYF. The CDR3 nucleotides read TGTGCCAGCAGCTTTTATCGCTCCTACGAGCAGTACTTC.

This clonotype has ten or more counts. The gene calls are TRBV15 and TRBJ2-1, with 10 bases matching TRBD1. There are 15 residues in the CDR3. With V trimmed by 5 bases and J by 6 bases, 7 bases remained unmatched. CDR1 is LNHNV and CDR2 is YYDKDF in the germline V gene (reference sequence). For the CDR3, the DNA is TGTGCCACCAGCGCTGACAGGGGGCGAGGCAATGAGCAGTTCTTC. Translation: CATSADRGRGNEQFF.

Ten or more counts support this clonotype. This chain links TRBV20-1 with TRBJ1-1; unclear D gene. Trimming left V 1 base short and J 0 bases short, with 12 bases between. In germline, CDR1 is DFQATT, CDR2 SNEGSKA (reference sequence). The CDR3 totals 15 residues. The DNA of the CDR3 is TGCAGTGCTAGAGTTTTTGGAACCATGAACACTGAAGCTTTCTTT. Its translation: CSARVFGTMNTEAFF.

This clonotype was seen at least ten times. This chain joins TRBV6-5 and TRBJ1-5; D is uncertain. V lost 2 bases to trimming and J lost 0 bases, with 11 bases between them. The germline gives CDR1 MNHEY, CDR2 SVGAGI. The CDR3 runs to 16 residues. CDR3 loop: CASSYAPASSNQPQHF. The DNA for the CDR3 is TGTGCCAGCAGTTACGCGCCCGCGTCTAGCAATCAGCCCCAGCATTTT.